A selection of T cell receptor beta chains follows, all from one sample in a study of cytomegalovirus exposure and HLA in healthy donors. Libraries were prepared by immunoSEQ multiplex PCR; TCRdb keeps only in-frame clonotypes and omits some of them. In the table there are 70,000 or so clones, about 94% of which are singletons. Sequenced: PBMCs. These receptors came from a young man in good health and CMV-seropositive. Each CDR3 is given with its conserved first and last residue. The D gene is left open where the match is weak. Clone size is given for some rows only: seen once, a few or many times, or a class if the clone is expanded.

j_call | v_call | d_call | clone_size | cdr3_nt | cdr3_aa
TRBJ2-7 | TRBV5-1 | - | - | TGCGCCAGCAGCTTGGAGAGCAGGGGTTACGAGCAGTACTTC | CASSLESRGYEQYF
TRBJ2-3 | TRBV19 | - | - | TGTGCCAGTAGTATGAGGGCCGGGGGAGATACGCAGTATTTT | CASSMRAGGDTQYF
TRBJ1-2 | TRBV28 | - | - | TGTGCCAGCACCACCCCGACAGGCGGGTCAAACTATGGCTACACCTTC | CASTTPTGGSNYGYTF
TRBJ1-1 | TRBV12-2 | - | once | TGTGCAAGTCGCTTAGGGGACAGGGGTGAGAGAACTGACGTCAGGAACACTGAAGCTTTCTTT | CASRLGDRGERTDVRNTEAFF
TRBJ2-1 | TRBV11-2 | - | - | TGTGCCAGCAGCTTAGATCTGCCTAGCCCTATCTCCTACAATGAGCAGTTCTTC | CASSLDLPSPISYNEQFF
TRBJ2-1 | TRBV19 | - | - | TGTGCCAGTAGTACGTTAAACAATGAGCAGTTCTTC | CASSTLNNEQFF
TRBJ2-1 | TRBV27 | - | - | TGTGCCAGCAGCCCGCGCGGATACAATGAGCAGTTCTTC | CASSPRGYNEQFF
TRBJ2-1 | TRBV5-6 | - | - | TGTGCCAGCAGCTTGGTCTCTTACAATGAGCAGTTCTTC | CASSLVSYNEQFF
TRBJ1-1 | TRBV9 | - | - | TGTGCCAGCAGCGTAGGGGGGGAGGCCACTGAAGCTTTCTTT | CASSVGGEATEAFF
TRBJ2-2 | TRBV9 | - | - | TGTGCCAGCAGCGTAGGGACTAACACCGGGGAGCTGTTTTTT | CASSVGTNTGELFF
TRBJ1-2 | TRBV10-3 | - | few | TGTGCCATCAGTGAAATGAGGGCAGGCAACGGCTACACCTTC | CAISEMRAGNGYTF
TRBJ1-1 | TRBV7-3 | - | - | TGTGCCAGCAGCTTATCCGGGGGGCACACTGAAGCTTTCTTT | CASSLSGGHTEAFF
TRBJ1-2 | TRBV5-1 | - | - | TGCGCCAGCAGCTTTTCGACCAACGGCAGGGAAATTGGCTACACCTTC | CASSFSTNGREIGYTF
TRBJ2-5 | TRBV2 | TRBD2 | - | TGTGCCAGCAGCGGCTCCCGACTAGCGGGGCCCCAGGAGACCCAGTACTTC | CASSGSRLAGPQETQYF
TRBJ2-2 | TRBV7-8 | TRBD2 | - | TGTGCCAGCAGCCTCGGACTAGCGGGAGCTTCGAACACCGGGGAGCTGTTTTTT | CASSLGLAGASNTGELFF
TRBJ2-5 | TRBV9 | TRBD2 | - | TGTGCCAGCAGCGGACTAGCGGGAGGAGAGACCCAGTACTTC | CASSGLAGGETQYF
TRBJ1-3 | TRBV7-9 | - | - | TGTGCCAGCAGCCCACGGGTGCCCCTCTCTGGAAACACCATATATTTT | CASSPRVPLSGNTIYF
TRBJ2-7 | TRBV30 | - | - | TGTGCCTGGAGTTCGACAGGCCTGTCCTACGAGCAGTACTTC | CAWSSTGLSYEQYF
TRBJ1-2 | TRBV19 | - | - | TGTGCCAGTAACTCGGAGGGGGGGCCTGACTATGGCTACACCTTC | CASNSEGGPDYGYTF
TRBJ1-4 | TRBV4-1 | - | - | TGCGCCAGCAGCCGCCCACTAAAAGACAGACCTAATGAAAAACTGTTTTTT | CASSRPLKDRPNEKLFF
TRBJ1-2 | TRBV5-4 | - | - | TGTGCCAGCAGCTCCCCCTCGGGGGGCGGGGCCCTATCGAACACCTTC | CASSSPSGGGALSNTF
TRBJ1-5 | TRBV6-1 | TRBD1 | once | TGTGCCAGCAGTTGGGACAGCAGGCAGCCCCAGCATTTT | CASSWDSRQPQHF
TRBJ2-7 | TRBV30 | - | - | TGTGCCTGGAGTGTAGGCGGGTCCTACGAGCAGTACTTC | CAWSVGGSYEQYF
TRBJ2-7 | TRBV10-2 | TRBD1 | - | TGCGCCAGCACGCCTCCCACAGGGGGTTACGAGCAGTACTTC | CASTPPTGGYEQYF
TRBJ2-2 | TRBV6-4 | TRBD1 | - | TGTGCCAGTTCGACAGGGGATGACACCGGGGAGCTGTTTTTT | CASSTGDDTGELFF
TRBJ2-1 | TRBV10-3 | TRBD1 | - | TGTGCCATCCAAAGGACCGGGACAGGGGAATACAATGAGCAGTTCTTC | CAIQRTGTGEYNEQFF
TRBJ2-1 | TRBV13 | TRBD1 | - | TGTGCCAGCAGCCTGGGAACAGGGGGAACGGGCAATGAGCAGTTCTTC | CASSLGTGGTGNEQFF
TRBJ1-1 | TRBV19 | TRBD1 | - | TGTGCCAGTAGTATAGGGACAGGGGTGGGAGGCACTGAAGCTTTCTTT | CASSIGTGVGGTEAFF
TRBJ2-5 | TRBV6-1 | TRBD2 | - | TGTGCCAGCAGTGATACGATCTGGGAGGGTCGAGAGACCCAGTACTTC | CASSDTIWEGRETQYF
TRBJ1-1 | TRBV5-5 | - | - | TGTGCCAGCAGCTTGGCCGTCACAGGGCGGGTAACTGAAGCTTTCTTT | CASSLAVTGRVTEAFF
TRBJ1-2 | TRBV28 | TRBD1 | once | TGTGCCAGCAGTCCCAGACAGGGGGTGAGTGGCTACACCTTC | CASSPRQGVSGYTF
TRBJ2-3 | TRBV7-2 | TRBD1 | - | TGTGCCAGCAGCATAGGGACAGGGGGCGCAGATACGCAGTATTTT | CASSIGTGGADTQYF
TRBJ2-3 | TRBV7-3 | - | - | TGTGCCAGCAGCCAGCGAGGGTTCACAGATACGCAGTATTTT | CASSQRGFTDTQYF
TRBJ2-7 | TRBV9 | TRBD2 | - | TGTGCCAGCAGCGTACTAGCGGACTCCCCCTACGAGCAGTACTTC | CASSVLADSPYEQYF
TRBJ2-1 | TRBV27 | TRBD2 | - | TGTGCCAGCACCTTCGTGGGGTCTAGCGGGAGGAATGAGCAGTTCTTC | CASTFVGSSGRNEQFF
TRBJ2-1 | TRBV6-4 | TRBD2 | - | TGTGCCAGCAGTGAGCGGGAGAACAATGAGCAGTTCTTC | CASSERENNEQFF
TRBJ1-1 | TRBV28 | TRBD1 | - | TGTGCCATCACATCAGGGGGAACTGAAGCTTTCTTT | CAITSGGTEAFF
TRBJ2-7 | TRBV27 | - | - | TGTGCCAGCAGTTCACACATCGGGAGAGGGGACTCCTACGAGCAGTACTTC | CASSSHIGRGDSYEQYF
TRBJ2-3 | TRBV5-1 | TRBD2 | - | TGCGCCAGCAGCTTGGGTAGCACTAGCGGGAGTGGAGATACGCAGTATTTT | CASSLGSTSGSGDTQYF
TRBJ2-4 | TRBV19 | TRBD2 | - | TGTGCCAGTAGTATACTAGCGGGTGGGGCCCTAGCCAAAAACATTCAGTACTTC | CASSILAGGALAKNIQYF